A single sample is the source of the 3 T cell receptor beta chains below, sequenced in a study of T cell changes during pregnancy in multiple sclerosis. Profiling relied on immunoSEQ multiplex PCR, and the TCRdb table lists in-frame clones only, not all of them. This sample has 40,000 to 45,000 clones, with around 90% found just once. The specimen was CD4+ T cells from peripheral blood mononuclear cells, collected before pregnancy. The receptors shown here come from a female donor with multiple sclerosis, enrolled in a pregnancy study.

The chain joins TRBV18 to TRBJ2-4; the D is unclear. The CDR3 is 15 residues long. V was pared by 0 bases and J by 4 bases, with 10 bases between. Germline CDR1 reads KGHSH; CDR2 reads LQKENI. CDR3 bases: TGTGCCAGCTCACCACCAACGAGGCAGAAAAACATTCAGTACTTC. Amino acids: CASSPPTRQKNIQYF.

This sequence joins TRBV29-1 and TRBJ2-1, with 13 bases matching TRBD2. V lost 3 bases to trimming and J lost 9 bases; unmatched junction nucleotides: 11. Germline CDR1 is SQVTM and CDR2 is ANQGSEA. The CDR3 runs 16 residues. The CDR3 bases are TGCAGCGTTGACCCCAAGACTAGCGGGGGGCCCTCTGAGCAGTTCTTC. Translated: CSVDPKTSGGPSEQFF.

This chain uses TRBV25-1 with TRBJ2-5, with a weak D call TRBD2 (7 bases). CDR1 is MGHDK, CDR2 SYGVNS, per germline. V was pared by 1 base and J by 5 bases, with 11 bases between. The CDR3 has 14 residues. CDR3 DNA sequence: TGTGCCAGCAGTGAATGGGGGGGGCGGGAGACCCAGTACTTC. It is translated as CASSEWGGRETQYF.